These 24 T cell receptor beta chains share one sample of origin, sequenced in a study of CD8+ T cells in alopecia areata. RNA extraction was followed by reverse transcription into cDNA, which acted as the sequencing template. TCRdb's table, derived via immunoSEQ multiplex PCR, lists solely in-frame clones and lacks some. The sample has a few hundred thousand clones, about 61% seen once. The sequenced material came from CD8+ T cells sorted from blood. The receptors here all came from a human donor in good health.

This clone appeared a few times. The V and J genes are TRBV27 and TRBJ1-2; D is ambiguous. The CDR3 runs 13 residues. Trimming cost V 5 bases and J 4 bases, with 11 bases left between them. Looked up from germline, CDR1 is MNHEY and CDR2 is SMNVEV (reference sequence). The chain's CDR3 is CASSPSHIYGYTF. The CDR3 coding sequence is TGTGCCAGCAGTCCCTCCCACATCTATGGCTACACCTTC.

The chain links TRBV9 to TRBJ1-1; 7 positions agree with TRBD1. There are 17 residues in the CDR3. Germline V gene lookup returns CDR1 SGDLS and CDR2 YYNGEE. Trimming removed 2 bases from V and 0 bases from J; junction bases left unmatched: 10. The CDR3: CASSVLRTGGMNTEAFF. The CDR3 coding sequence is TGTGCCAGCAGCGTCCTCAGGACAGGCGGCATGAACACTGAAGCTTTCTTT.

This chain links TRBV7-9 with TRBJ2-3, with TRBD2 matching over 8 bases. CDR1 SEHNR and CDR2 FQNEAQ come from the germline V gene (reference sequence). CDR3 length: 14 residues. Trimming removed 6 bases from V and 5 bases from J; junction bases left unmatched: 7. The CDR3 protein is CASRSGGQKDTQYF. The CDR3 region has the DNA TGTGCCAGCAGGAGCGGGGGCCAGAAAGATACGCAGTATTTT. The full variable domain, in which reference TRBV7-9 and TRBJ2-3 provide the parts outside the CDR3, is DTGVSQNPRHKITKRGQNVTFRCDPISEHNRLYWYRQTLGQGPEFLTYFQNEAQLEKSRLLSDRFSAERPKGSFSTLEIQRTEQGDSAMYLCASRSGGQKDTQYFGPGTRLTVL.

The rearrangement joins TRBV5-1 to TRBJ1-6; no clear D. Germline-derived CDR1 and CDR2 are SGHRS and YFSETQ. This CDR3 is built from 16 residues. The germline V and J ends were trimmed by 0 bases and 0 bases, with 7 bases remaining between them. The CDR3 loop is CASSLDLSSYNSPLHF. The CDR3 DNA sequence: TGCGCCAGCAGCTTGGATCTAAGCTCCTATAATTCACCCCTCCACTTT. The complete variable domain, with remaining parts taken from reference TRBV5-1 and TRBJ1-6, reads KAGVTQTPRYLIKTRGQQVTLSCSPISGHRSVSWYQQTPGQGLQFLFEYFSETQRNKGNFPGRFSGRQFSNSRSEMNVSTLELGDSALYLCASSLDLSSYNSPLHFGNGTRLTVT.

The rearrangement links TRBV19 to TRBJ2-1; D gene uncertain. Trimming removed 2 bases at V and 10 bases at J, with 9 bases between. From germline, CDR1 is LNHDA and CDR2 SQIVND (reference sequence). The CDR3 loop spans 12 amino acids. This CDR3 is CASSIPPAEQFF. CDR3 in DNA: TGTGCCAGTAGTATACCCCCTGCGGAGCAGTTCTTC.

The chain has TRBV27 and TRBJ1-6; no clear D. V lost 5 bases to trimming and J lost 13 bases, with 9 bases between them. CDR1 and CDR2 from the germline V gene are MNHEY and SMNVEV (reference sequence). This CDR3 is built from 11 residues. The CDR3 loop is CASSNPGPLHF. For the CDR3, the DNA is TGTGCCAGCAGTAATCCTGGTCCCCTCCACTTT.

This clone turned up a few times. The chain links TRBV9 to TRBJ2-6; D ambiguous. Trimming left V 4 bases short and J 6 bases short, with 11 bases between. Germline values: CDR1 SGDLS, CDR2 YYNGEE. The length of the CDR3 is 14 residues. The CDR3 DNA is TGTGCCAGCAGCTCCTCGACGGAGGCCAACGTCCTGACTTTC. It is translated as CASSSSTEANVLTF.

In this sample, this clone turned up a few times. J is TRBJ2-2 and V is TRBV4-1; 10 nucleotides agree with TRBD2. Germline-derived CDR1 and CDR2 are MGHRA and YSYEKL. This CDR3 contains 15 residues. Trimming took 5 bases from V and 4 from J; bases not matched to a gene: 4. CDR3 loop: CASSSGTSVTGELFF. DNA for the CDR3: TGCGCCAGCAGCTCCGGGACTAGCGTCACCGGGGAGCTGTTTTTT.

This clone was observed a few times. CDR3 nucleotide sequence: TGTGCCAGCAGCTGGACGGGGCCTAGCACAGATACGCAGTATTTT. As protein: CASSWTGPSTDTQYF. J is TRBJ2-3 and V is TRBV7-2; the D call may be TRBD1 or TRBD2 (5 bases each). V lost 4 bases and J lost 0, with 11 bases in between. Per the germline V gene, CDR1 is SGHTA and CDR2 is FQGNSA. This CDR3 contains 15 residues. The variable domain in full, completed from reference TRBV7-2 and TRBJ2-3, reads GAGVSQSPSNKVTEKGKDVELRCDPISGHTALYWYRQSLGQGLEFLIYFQGNSAPDKSGLPSDRFSAERTGGSVSTLTIQRTQQEDSAVYLCASSWTGPSTDTQYFGPGTRLTVL.

The genes are TRBV6-5 and TRBJ1-1; D is unresolved. Looked up from germline, CDR1 is MNHEY and CDR2 is SVGAGI. V dropped 0 bases and J dropped 11 bases, with 10 bases sitting between them. This CDR3 is built from 12 residues. The CDR3 sequence is CASSYSAGFAFF. The CDR3 bases are TGTGCCAGCAGTTACTCGGCCGGGTTTGCTTTCTTT.

This clone turned up a few times. V and J are TRBV7-9 and TRBJ2-1; D possibly uses TRBD1 or TRBD2 (5 bases each). Germline lookup yields CDR1 SEHNR and CDR2 FQNEAQ (reference sequence). The CDR3 sequence is 16 residues long. Trimming shortened V by 5 bases and J by 0 bases, and 14 bases separated the two germline ends. The CDR3 spells CASSQTWGSSYNEQFF. CDR3 bases: TGTGCCAGCAGCCAGACTTGGGGGAGCTCCTACAATGAGCAGTTCTTC.

V gene TRBV29-1 combines with J gene TRBJ1-3; no reliable D call. Per the germline V gene, CDR1 is SQVTM and CDR2 is ANQGSEA. The CDR3 length is 13 residues. V lost 6 bases, J lost 2 bases, and 11 bases lay in between. CDR3 residues: CSVRPGTGNTIYF. In DNA, the CDR3 is TGCAGCGTGCGCCCCGGGACTGGAAACACCATATATTTT.

V gene TRBV27 combines with J gene TRBJ2-7, with D possibly TRBD2 on 5 matching bases. In germline, CDR1 is MNHEY, CDR2 SMNVEV (reference sequence). This CDR3 is 12 amino acids long. V lost 2 bases to trimming and J lost 6 bases, with 8 bases between them. The CDR3 here is CASSLLGSEQYF. CDR3 sequence (DNA): TGTGCCAGCAGTTTACTTGGGAGCGAGCAGTACTTC.

This clone came up once. The chain employs TRBV7-6 and TRBJ2-3; 8 nucleotides agree with TRBD1. The CDR3 consists of 15 residues. Trimming at V came to 3 bases and at J to 3 bases, leaving 5 bases not matched to a gene. Germline assignment: CDR1 SGHVS and CDR2 FNYEAQ. The CDR3 nucleotides read TGTGCCAGCAGCTTCCTGGACAGGGCGACAGATACGCAGTATTTT. This gives the protein CASSFLDRATDTQYF.

The chain couples TRBV5-1 to TRBJ2-3; possible D gene TRBD2, 6 bases. This CDR3 has 16 residues. V was cut by 1 base and J by 5 bases, with 17 bases left in between. Germline CDR1 is SGHRS and CDR2 is YFSETQ. CDR3: CASSLYFAGPRDTQYF. In nucleotides, the CDR3 is TGCGCCAGCAGCTTGTACTTTGCGGGGCCGCGAGATACGCAGTATTTT.

The J gene is TRBJ1-2, the V gene TRBV29-1, with D hard to call. Looked up from germline, CDR1 is SQVTM and CDR2 is ANQGSEA. V was clipped by 0 bases and J by 6 bases, with 20 bases between them. CDR3 size: 16 residues. CDR3: CSVEENESVPPHGYTF. The CDR3, as DNA: TGCAGCGTTGAAGAGAACGAGTCGGTTCCTCCACATGGCTACACCTTC.

This clone was counted between two and nine times. V gene TRBV29-1 combines with J gene TRBJ1-1; D remains ambiguous. Trimming left V 7 bases short and J 4 bases short, with 10 bases between. This CDR3 has 11 amino acids. Germline CDR1 reads SQVTM; CDR2 reads ANQGSEA. CDR3 loop: CSGELSTEAFF. The CDR3 coding sequence is TGCAGCGGGGAACTGAGCACTGAAGCTTTCTTT.

V is TRBV4-1 and J is TRBJ1-2; D gene unclear. Deletions cut 3 bases from V and 0 bases from J, with 8 bases between. Germline V CDR1 and CDR2: MGHRA, YSYEKL. CDR3 size: 14 residues. CDR3 sequence: CASSHLGTNYGYTF. The DNA of the CDR3 is TGCGCCAGCAGCCACCTCGGGACTAACTATGGCTACACCTTC.

This clone was observed at least ten times. The chain employs TRBV29-1 and TRBJ1-2; D is possibly TRBD1 (5 bases). The V and J ends lost 7 bases and 8 bases respectively, with 20 bases between them. CDR1 and CDR2 from the germline V gene are SQVTM and ANQGSEA. The CDR3 totals 13 residues. The CDR3 bases are TGCAGCGCTACCCCGGAGCAGGGTGGCGGCTACACCTTC. This gives the protein CSATPEQGGGYTF.

This chain connects TRBV4-1 to TRBJ1-4; D not resolved. CDR3 length: 13 residues. With 4 bases removed from V and 5 bases from J, the gap between germline ends came to 8 bases. Germline V gene lookup returns CDR1 MGHRA and CDR2 YSYEKL. CDR3 in DNA: TGCGCCAGCAGCCCCCTTAGGAATGAAAAACTGTTTTTT. This sequence encodes CASSPLRNEKLFF.

This clone has a single count. The rearrangement links TRBV11-2 to TRBJ1-1; D uncertain. The CDR3 is made up of 14 amino acids. Germline V gene data show CDR1 as SGHAT and CDR2 as FQNNGV. V lost 2 bases to trimming and J lost 1 base, with 8 bases between them. The CDR3 region has the DNA TGTGCCAGCAGCTTAAATACGGGGAACACTGAAGCTTTCTTT. Amino acid sequence: CASSLNTGNTEAFF.

The table lists this clone with many counts. The CDR3 region is CASSSGRLDGYTF. CDR3 in DNA: TGTGCCAGCAGCTCGGGGAGATTAGATGGCTACACCTTC. The chain joins TRBV7-2 to TRBJ1-2; D gene ambiguous. The germline V gene encodes CDR1 SGHTA and CDR2 FQGNSA. The V end lost 4 bases, the J end lost 6 bases, and 12 bases lay between the germline ends. This CDR3 contains 13 residues.

The CDR3 sequence: CASMERSTDTQYF. CDR3 nucleotide sequence: TGTGCCAGCATGGAGCGTAGCACAGATACGCAGTATTTT. V and J are TRBV2 and TRBJ2-3, with no clear D. The V and J ends lost 7 bases and 0 bases respectively, with 8 bases between them. Germline V lookup: CDR1 SNHLY, CDR2 FYNNEI. CDR3 length equals 13 residues.

The chain combines TRBV29-1 with TRBJ1-1, with D unresolved. Germline V gene data show CDR1 as SQVTM and CDR2 as ANQGSEA. The CDR3 is 11 residues long. V was trimmed by 4 bases and J by 6 bases, leaving 9 bases between them. The CDR3 spells CSVGTGAEAFF. CDR3 bases: TGCAGCGTTGGCACGGGCGCTGAAGCTTTCTTT.